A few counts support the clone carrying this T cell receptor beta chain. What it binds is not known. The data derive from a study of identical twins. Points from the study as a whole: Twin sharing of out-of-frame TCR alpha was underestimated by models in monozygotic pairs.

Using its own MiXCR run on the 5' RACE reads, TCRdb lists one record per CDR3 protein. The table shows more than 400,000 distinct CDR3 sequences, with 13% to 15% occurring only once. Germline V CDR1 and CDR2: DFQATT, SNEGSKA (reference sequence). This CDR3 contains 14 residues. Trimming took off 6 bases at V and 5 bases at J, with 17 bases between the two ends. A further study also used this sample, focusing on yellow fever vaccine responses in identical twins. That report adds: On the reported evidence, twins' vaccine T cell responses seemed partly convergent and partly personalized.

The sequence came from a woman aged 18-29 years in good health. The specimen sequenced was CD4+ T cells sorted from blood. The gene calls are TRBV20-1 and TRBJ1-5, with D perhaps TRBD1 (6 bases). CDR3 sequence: CSATWTVLHQPQHF. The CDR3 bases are TGCAGTGCCACATGGACAGTTCTTCATCAGCCCCAGCATTTT.